The clone carrying this TCR beta chain showed up just a few times. The antigen is unknown. The V end was cut by 5 bases, the J end by 8 bases, with 12 bases between. Germline CDR1 and CDR2: LNHNV and YYDKDF (reference sequence). This CDR3 spans 12 amino acids. This sample is drawn from a study of post-analysis software for immune sequencing data. Study summary: The patients showed relapsing-remitting, secondary progressive and progressive-relapsing multiple sclerosis courses. Study-level findings and limits: For normalized Chao1 diversity, multiple sclerosis patients scored significantly lower than controls did. Several TRBV segments were more frequent in patients than controls; TRBV5-6, TRBV5-1 and TRBV20-1 belonged to this group.

Unique molecular identifiers were present in the TCR beta cDNA libraries. MiXCR, applied by TCRdb to the PCR reads, yields one record per CDR3 protein. Of hundreds of thousands of distinct CDR3 sequences listed, 55% to 60% are singletons. The rearrangement uses TRBV15 and TRBJ1-1, with unresolved D. Sequences were obtained from blood. This sequence originates from a girl aged 2-9 years with multiple sclerosis. In DNA, the CDR3 is TGTGCCACCAGCCCAGGCGGCAGGGAAGCTTTCTTT. As protein: CATSPGGREAFF.